Listed below are T cell receptor beta chains from one sample, sequenced in a study of PD-1 blockade in classical Hodgkin lymphoma. Assay: immunoSEQ multiplex PCR; the TCRdb copy retains only in-frame clones and omits some. The sample lists around 65,000 clones, 88% seen once, with around 13% in the top ten. The sample consisted of peripheral blood mononuclear cells (PBMCs), taken at baseline. The receptors shown here come from a human donor with classical Hodgkin lymphoma. CDR3s include the opening cysteine and the closing phenylalanine or tryptophan.

TRBJ2-3 TRBV7-2 CASSLMSGTQYF
TRBJ1-5 TRBV7-8 CASSSGTGGANQPQHF
TRBJ2-7 TRBV27 CASSFSGQTYEQYF
TRBJ2-4 TRBV6-5 CASSYRTDLAKNIQYF
TRBJ1-5 TRBV7-9 CASSQAGGSQPQHF
TRBJ1-1 TRBV30 CAWSADRGRDTEAFF
TRBJ2-3 TRBV18 CASSPMQGATDTQYF
TRBJ2-2 TRBV6-6 CASRAKGTGELFF
TRBJ2-3 TRBV6-5 CASRRTDTQYF
TRBJ2-7 TRBV30 CARGQGYEQYF
TRBJ2-3 TRBV5-1 CASSSSIGTQYF
TRBJ1-2 TRBV28 CASSLYSGGGYGYTF
TRBJ1-1 TRBV2 CASSERRGGLRAFF
TRBJ1-5 TRBV28 CATGQGNQPQHF
TRBJ1-1 TRBV11-1 CASSFGLFWGKVNTEAFF
TRBJ2-6 TRBV6-4 CASSDEGSGANVLTF
. TRBV5-1 CASSTDLLAGGTISYEQYF
TRBJ2-6 TRBV4-2 CASSNPGTVISGANVLTF
TRBJ1-1 TRBV4-2 CASSQDARVKSEAFF
TRBJ2-7 TRBV13 CASSSSLRTGSYEQYF
TRBJ2-1 TRBV27 CASSLWVAPSSYNEQFF
TRBJ2-5 TRBV7-3 CASSSKGLAGGVETQYF
TRBJ1-3 TRBV15 CATSTRRQELSSGNTIYF
TRBJ1-2 TRBV13 CASSLGQGATYGYTF
TRBJ2-1 TRBV30 CAWSESSSNEQFF
TRBJ1-1 TRBV7-8 CASSLEAGYTEAFF
TRBJ2-1 TRBV11-1 CASSAQGTSYNEQFF
TRBJ1-4 TRBV9 CASSTRTGGDEKLFF
TRBJ1-3 TRBV28 CASSLLSGDLSGNTIYF
TRBJ2-7 TRBV7-2 CASSLTIQPAYEQYF
TRBJ2-3 TRBV9 CASSVEWLGLATTDTQYF
TRBJ2-2 TRBV5-8 CASSLVRGGTGELFF
TRBJ2-7 TRBV30 CAWTTDRGQGYEQYF
TRBJ2-1 TRBV19 CASTGGVLPNNEQFF
TRBJ2-3 TRBV2 CASSPLMGGTDTQYF
TRBJ2-1 TRBV7-9 CASSFLNEQFF
TRBJ1-4 TRBV7-9 CASSPNRAEKLFF
TRBJ1-1 TRBV5-6 CASSLVSTLGTGGAFF
TRBJ2-3 TRBV5-5 CASSLAVVARGSTDTQYF
TRBJ2-3 TRBV9 CASSVAPGVGTDTQYF
TRBJ1-4 TRBV6-6 CASSPRTGSEKLFF
TRBJ2-1 TRBV6-4 CASSDDHNEQFF
TRBJ1-1 TRBV19 CASSNTMNTEAFF
TRBJ2-5 TRBV7-9 CASSLARGMYQETQYF
TRBJ2-3 TRBV5-4 CASVGAETDTQYF
TRBJ1-2 TRBV19 CASSIRGAPGLGYTF
TRBJ1-2 TRBV7-2 CASTGQGARYGYTF
TRBJ2-5 TRBV12-5 CASGFPERGRETQYF
TRBJ2-3 TRBV13 CASSFPGGTDTQYF
TRBJ2-3 TRBV28 CASSLFRFGVHTQYF
TRBJ1-1 TRBV11-2 CASSHYRDKNTEAFF
TRBJ2-3 TRBV27 CASGGDTQYF